Below, 25 T cell receptor beta chains from the same sample are listed, as sequenced in a study of OX40 agonist ivuxolimab in advanced cancers. Sequenced by immunoSEQ multiplex PCR; TCRdb stores in-frame clones only, minus some. The table lists tens of thousands of clones, about 85% of them singletons, with roughly 1.2% in the top ten. The material was CD4+ or CD8+ T cells sorted from blood, obtained in a trial of the OX40 agonist ivuxolimab. These receptor sequences come from an adult with an advanced solid tumor such as melanoma, head and neck, liver or kidney cancer.

The genes are TRBV28 and TRBJ1-1; D remains ambiguous. CDR3 length: 12 residues. Trimming pared 6 bases from V and 7 bases from J, leaving 12 bases between. Looked up from germline, CDR1 is MDHEN and CDR2 is SYDVKM. CDR3 in amino acids: CASSRNRYEAFF. CDR3 nucleotides: TGTGCCAGCAGCCGAAATCGTTATGAAGCTTTCTTT.

This rearrangement joins TRBV7-3 to TRBJ2-6; no clear D gene. This CDR3 is built from 15 residues. Germline CDR1 reads SGHTA; CDR2 reads FQGTGA. V was shortened by 2 bases and J by 2 bases, with 7 bases between the two germline ends. CDR3 sequence: CASSLWGTGANVLTF. DNA of the CDR3: TGTGCCAGCAGCTTATGGGGTACTGGGGCCAACGTCCTGACTTTC.

The chain has TRBV20-1 and TRBJ2-1; D is unresolved. This CDR3 region has 11 residues. Looked up from germline, CDR1 is DFQATT and CDR2 is SNEGSKA (reference sequence). V was cut by 5 bases and J by 2 bases, with 4 bases left in between. CDR3 region: CSAFPYNEQFF. CDR3 DNA: TGCAGTGCTTTCCCCTACAATGAGCAGTTCTTC.

The sample holds one count of this clone. V is TRBV4-1 and J is TRBJ2-1, with 9 bases fitting TRBD2. The CDR3 spans 17 residues. With V trimmed by 1 base and J by 0 bases, 4 bases remained unmatched. Germline CDR1 MGHRA, CDR2 YSYEKL. The DNA of the CDR3 is TGCGCCAGCAGCCAAGTGGGCGGGAGGGTCTCCTACAATGAGCAGTTCTTC. Residues: CASSQVGGRVSYNEQFF.

CDR3 coding DNA: TGTGCCAGCTCAACGAGGGATTCCTGGACCTTC. It is translated as CASSTRDSWTF. The chain couples TRBV18 to TRBJ1-2; no clear D gene. This CDR3 comprises 11 residues. Germline loops: CDR1 KGHSH, CDR2 LQKENI. V shed 5 bases and J shed 14 bases, with 15 bases lying between them.

This clone was counted only a few times. This chain connects TRBV5-1 to TRBJ2-5, with 12 nucleotides matching TRBD2. The CDR3 has 16 amino acids. V was clipped by 4 bases and J by 3 bases; unmatched bases: 7. Germline-derived CDR1 and CDR2 are SGHRS and YFSETQ. As DNA, the CDR3 is TGCGCCAGCAGCCTAGGGACTAGCGGGTTGGAAGAGACCCAGTACTTC. The encoded protein is CASSLGTSGLEETQYF.

This rearrangement joins TRBV7-8 to TRBJ2-7; 8 positions match TRBD1. With V trimmed by 0 bases and J by 5 bases, 9 bases remained unmatched. Germline lookup yields CDR1 SGHVS and CDR2 FQNEAQ. There are 16 residues in the CDR3. The CDR3 bases are TGTGCCAGCAGCTTAGCGCGGACAGGGAGAAGGAACGAGCAGTACTTC. Its translation is CASSLARTGRRNEQYF.

The chain is built from TRBV2 and TRBJ1-2; D perhaps matches TRBD1 (6 bases). The CDR3 length is 13 residues. From germline, CDR1 is SNHLY and CDR2 FYNNEI. Trimming left V 6 bases short and J 8 bases short, with 16 bases between. The CDR3 sequence is CASREDRADGYTF. CDR3 in DNA: TGTGCCAGCAGGGAGGACAGAGCGGACGGCTACACCTTC.

This chain uses TRBV11-3 with TRBJ2-7; 7 bases agree with TRBD1. Germline V gene sequence: CDR1 SGHNT, CDR2 YENEEA. J was trimmed by 4 bases and V by 1 base; bases with no gene match: 1. The CDR3 loop spans 13 amino acids. CDR3 region: CASSLGDSYEQYF. The CDR3 DNA reads TGTGCCAGCAGCTTAGGGGACAGTTACGAGCAGTACTTC.

This sequence joins TRBV10-3 and TRBJ1-2; 8 bases align to TRBD1. The CDR3 consists of 12 residues. Per germline, CDR1 ENHRY and CDR2 SYGVKD. Trimming at V came to 5 bases and at J to 9 bases, leaving 5 bases not matched to a gene. In DNA, the CDR3 is TGTGCCATCAGTTTGACAGGGGAACGCTACACCTTC. It specifies CAISLTGERYTF.

This clone was counted a single time. The chain uses TRBV6-1 and TRBJ1-4; TRBD1 might be the D (5 bases). V lost 10 bases and J 0 bases, leaving 15 bases between the germline ends. The CDR3 has 15 amino acids. The germline CDR1 and CDR2 sequences are MNHNS and SASEGT. The CDR3 protein is CAIMKQVATNEKLFF. Here the CDR3 DNA reads TGTGCCATCATGAAACAGGTCGCAACTAATGAAAAACTGTTTTTT.

The chain uses TRBV9 and TRBJ2-3; TRBD1 matches 12 bases. V trimming: 2 bases; J trimming: 4 bases; junction bases outside the gene matches: 5. This CDR3 spans 16 amino acids. Germline CDR1 is SGDLS and CDR2 is YYNGEE. CDR3 protein: CASSVRDRGLADTQYF. The CDR3 DNA reads TGTGCCAGCAGCGTCAGGGACAGGGGGCTCGCAGATACGCAGTATTTT. Drawing the rest from reference TRBV9 and TRBJ2-3, the complete variable domain is DSGVTQTPKHLITATGQRVTLRCSPRSGDLSVYWYQQSLDQGLQFLIQYYNGEERAKGNILERFSAQQFPDLHSELNLSSLELGDSALYFCASSVRDRGLADTQYFGPGTRLTVL.

In nucleotides, the CDR3 is TGTGCCATCAGTGCTCCGGGACAGGGGACCTACGAGCAGTACTTC. This gives the protein CAISAPGQGTYEQYF. The chain links TRBV10-3 to TRBJ2-7; TRBD1 matches at 10 bases. The CDR3 covers 15 residues. The J segment lost 2 bases and the V segment lost 4 bases, leaving 5 bases of the junction unmatched. Per germline, CDR1 ENHRY and CDR2 SYGVKD.

Here the CDR3 reads CAWSGRVRYGYTF. The CDR3 region has the DNA TGTGCCTGGAGTGGTAGGGTACGGTATGGCTACACCTTC. The rearrangement links TRBV30 to TRBJ1-2; D is uncertain. The CDR3 is made up of 13 amino acids. The V gene's germline CDR1 is GTSNPN and CDR2 SVGIG (reference sequence). Trimming pared 1 base from V and 5 bases from J, leaving 11 bases between.

The chain uses TRBV5-6 and TRBJ2-7; 9 positions match TRBD1. V dropped 2 bases and J dropped 6; count of bases not matched to a gene: 6. The CDR3 runs 14 residues. Germline V CDR1 and CDR2: SGHDT, YYEEEE. CDR3 in amino acids: CASSFGQGRTEQYF. In DNA, the CDR3 is TGTGCCAGCAGCTTCGGACAGGGGCGGACCGAGCAGTACTTC.

This clone was seen at least ten times. In the same sample, other DNA sequences code for this CDR3. The J gene is TRBJ1-1, the V gene TRBV30; D call uncertain. The length of the CDR3 is 10 residues. The germline gives CDR1 GTSNPN, CDR2 SVGIG (reference sequence). Trimming removed 3 bases at V and 2 bases at J, with 1 base between. The chain's CDR3 is CAWSNTEAFF. The CDR3 DNA reads TGTGCCTGGAGCAACACTGAAGCTTTCTTT.

The CDR3 is CASSLPDRANTEAFF. The DNA for the CDR3 is TGTGCCAGCAGTTTACCCGACAGGGCGAACACTGAAGCTTTCTTT. The chain joins TRBV27 to TRBJ1-1; 7 positions agree with TRBD1. V dropped 2 bases and J dropped 1; count of bases not matched to a gene: 4. The CDR3 has 15 amino acids. CDR1 MNHEY and CDR2 SMNVEV come from the germline V gene (reference sequence).

CDR3 amino acids: CASILGLAETGELFF. The DNA for the CDR3 is TGTGCCAGCATCCTCGGACTAGCGGAGACCGGGGAGCTGTTTTTT. The chain recombines TRBV5-8 with TRBJ2-2; 10 bases agree with TRBD2. This CDR3 comprises 15 residues. The germline CDR1 and CDR2 sequences are SGHTS and YDEGEE. J gave up 5 bases and V 6 bases, and 7 bases lay outside the gene matches.

The chain combines TRBV5-1 with TRBJ1-2; D may be TRBD1 (6 bases). CDR3 length equals 14 residues. V was shortened by 4 bases and J by 10 bases, with 20 bases between the two germline ends. Germline V gives CDR1 SGHRS, CDR2 YFSETQ. CDR3 nucleotide sequence: TGCGCCAGCAGCCCCGGGGGGGCTCGGCCCCTCTACACCTTC. This gives the protein CASSPGGARPLYTF.

This clone was observed once. The chain joins TRBV11-3 to TRBJ2-5, with D perhaps being TRBD1 or TRBD2 (5 bases each). Germline CDR1 and CDR2: SGHNT and YENEEA. The V end was cut by 3 bases, the J end by 1 base, with 9 bases between. The CDR3 runs to 14 residues. The CDR3 DNA follows: TGTGCCAGCAGCTTGGGACCGTCCCAAGAGACCCAGTACTTC. Protein sequence: CASSLGPSQETQYF.

This sequence joins TRBV15 and TRBJ1-2; 9 bases are shared with TRBD1. CDR3 length equals 15 residues. V dropped 0 bases and J dropped 2; count of bases not matched to a gene: 1. Germline V CDR1 and CDR2: LNHNV, YYDKDF (reference sequence). DNA for the CDR3: TGTGCCACCAGCAGAGAAGGGACAGGGAACTATGGCTACACCTTC. It is translated as CATSREGTGNYGYTF. Looking up the rest from reference TRBV15 and TRBJ1-2 gives the full variable domain: DAMVIQNPRYQVTQFGKPVTLSCSQTLNHNVMYWYQQKSSQAPKLLFHYYDKDFNNEADTPDNFQSRRPNTSFCFLDIRSPGLGDTAMYLCATSREGTGNYGYTFGSGTRLTVV.

The chain links TRBV6-5 to TRBJ2-7; possible D gene TRBD1, 6 bases. Germline loops: CDR1 MNHEY, CDR2 SVGAGI. This CDR3 is built from 12 residues. Trimming stripped 5 bases from V and 6 bases from J, with 11 bases between. The CDR3 nucleotides read TGTGCCAGCAGTAGACAGGCCCTCGAGCAGTACTTC. This gives the protein CASSRQALEQYF.

This clone was detected a few times. The V gene is TRBV9, the J gene TRBJ2-5; D may correspond to TRBD1 or TRBD2 (6 bases each). The CDR3 is 14 amino acids. Germline CDR1 is SGDLS and CDR2 is YYNGEE. Trimming cost V 3 bases and J 5 bases, with 14 bases left between them. CDR3 sequence: CASSGRYGGETQYF. The CDR3 DNA reads as TGTGCCAGCAGCGGGAGATACGGGGGCGAGACCCAGTACTTC.

V usage is TRBV11-3 and J usage is TRBJ2-1; 8 bases align to TRBD2. The CDR3 is made up of 15 amino acids. V shed 5 bases and J 6 bases; nucleotides not matched to a gene: 9. Looked up from germline, CDR1 is SGHNT and CDR2 is YENEEA. The CDR3 sequence: CASSPGGLGGNEQFF. In nucleotides, the CDR3 is TGTGCCAGCAGCCCCGGGGGACTAGGCGGCAATGAGCAGTTCTTC.

The chain combines TRBV7-9 with TRBJ2-5; the D call may be TRBD1 or TRBD2 (5 bases each). Trimming shortened V by 5 bases and J by 1 base, and 14 bases separated the two germline ends. This CDR3 has 15 residues. Germline lookup yields CDR1 SEHNR and CDR2 FQNEAQ (reference sequence). The CDR3 DNA is TGTGCCAGCAGCCTTTCAACGGGACCCCAAGAGACCCAGTACTTC. Translation gives CASSLSTGPQETQYF.